The rows below give T cell receptor beta chains drawn from one sample of a study of T-cell memory formation after mild COVID-19. TCRdb itself ran the 5' RACE reads through MiXCR, one entry per CDR3 protein. The sample has roughly 340,000 distinct CDR3 sequences, 20% to 25% seen once; the top ten hold roughly a fifth. Sequenced sample: PBMCs or a T cell subset sorted from them (not recorded which). These receptors all stem from a young man who had mild COVID-19 (a few samples of this study predate the infection). Cell type and time point are not known. Both conserved end residues are part of each CDR3. The D gene is left open where the match is weak. Clone sizes are given selectively: once, few, many, or a class where the clone is expanded.

size	J	D	V	CDR3	DNA
-	TRBJ1-2	-	TRBV7-2	CASSLFVRQAPSSYGYTF	TGTGCCAGCAGCTTATTCGTGCGACAGGCCCCCTCGAGTTATGGCTACACCTTC
-	TRBJ1-5	-	TRBV27	CASSSRERQPQHF	TGTGCCAGCAGTTCGAGGGAGCGGCAGCCCCAGCATTTT
-	TRBJ1-5	-	TRBV19	CASREGVESNQPQHF	TGTGCCAGCCGAGAAGGGGTGGAGAGCAATCAGCCCCAGCATTTT
few	TRBJ2-1	TRBD2	TRBV29-1	CSAGGGVGNEQFF	TGCAGCGCCGGCGGGGGGGTGGGAAATGAGCAGTTCTTC
many	TRBJ2-2	TRBD1	TRBV2	CASSRTGTNTGELFF	TGTGCCAGCAGCAGGACAGGGACGAACACCGGGGAGCTGTTTTTT
-	TRBJ2-2	TRBD1	TRBV11-2	CASSQRGPGELFF	TGTGCCAGCAGCCAGAGGGGGCCCGGGGAGCTGTTTTTT
many	TRBJ2-1	TRBD1	TRBV20-1	CRAGGSSYNEQFF	TGCAGGGCAGGGGGTAGCTCCTACAATGAGCAGTTCTTC
-	TRBJ2-7	-	TRBV6-2/TRBV6-3	CASSPQSSYEQYF	TGTGCCAGCAGTCCGCAGAGCTCCTACGAGCAGTACTTC
few	TRBJ1-2	-	TRBV2	CASRLQLDYGYTF	TGTGCCAGCAGGCTACAGTTAGACTATGGCTACACCTTC
many	TRBJ1-5	-	TRBV15	CATSLSLGREGQPQHF	TGTGCCACCAGTTTGAGCCTGGGAAGGGAGGGTCAGCCCCAGCATTTT
few	TRBJ1-2	TRBD1	TRBV7-9	CASSLVDRAGYGYTF	TGTGCCAGCAGCTTAGTAGACAGGGCTGGATATGGCTACACCTTC
-	TRBJ2-7	-	TRBV6-5	CASSRAGPGEQYF	TGTGCCAGCAGCCGGGCGGGACCCGGTGAGCAGTACTTC
-	TRBJ2-5	-	TRBV18	CASSPPTGKGSQETQYF	TGTGCCAGCTCACCACCGACGGGAAAGGGATCGCAAGAGACCCAGTACTTC
-	TRBJ1-2	-	TRBV20-1	CSAQTDYGYTF	TGCAGTGCCCAGACCGATTATGGCTACACCTTC
many	TRBJ1-1	-	TRBV5-1	CASSLTRNTEAFF	TGCGCCAGCAGCTTGACCAGGAACACTGAAGCTTTCTTT